This T cell receptor beta chain was sequenced in a study of CD8 T cells in ankylosing spondylitis. Between the trimmed V and J ends, which lost 3 bases and 8 bases, there was a span of 15 bases. CDR1 is MNHEY, CDR2 SVGAGI, per germline. The CDR3 runs to 14 residues. TCRdb re-derived calls from the 5' RACE reads in MiXCR, one entry per CDR3 protein. The data show 130,000 or so distinct CDR3 sequences, with 7% seen just once and 10% to 15% held by the top ten. This clonotype showed up many times. Source material: blood, either unsorted or a sorted T cell fraction (not recorded which). The gene calls are TRBV6-5 and TRBJ2-3; D possibly corresponds to TRBD2 (5 bases). This clonotype originated in a male donor with ankylosing spondylitis or in good health (not recorded which). The CDR3 region has the DNA TGTGCCAGCAGTTATTCTTCCCGGGGAATTACGCAGTATTTT. Protein product: CASSYSSRGITQYF.